This TCR beta chain comes out of a study of blood T cell repertoires in COVID-19. About the research overall: Spain, Italy and the United States supplied samples that represented acute and convalescent COVID-19. T cells, B-cell-depleted T cells, or PBMCs provided the cDNA or gDNA that served as material.

Clones were read by immunoSEQ multiplex PCR, and TCRdb kept only the in-frame ones, dropping some. This sample has some 300,000 clones, with 90% to 95% found just once. J gave up 5 bases and V 4 bases, and 10 bases lay outside the gene matches. There are 15 residues in the CDR3. CDR1 and CDR2 from the germline V gene are SGHRS and YFSETQ. The study assigned cohorts using participant-reported clinical history. Exposed participants came across a COVID-19 case within 2 weeks before study entry. The sample comprised PBMCs or T cells enriched from blood (not recorded which). The chain is built from TRBV5-1 and TRBJ2-5; 8 nucleotides match TRBD1. The source is a woman aged 30 to 39 who had been exposed to COVID-19. The CDR3 nucleotides read TGCGCCAGCAGCCTAGAGGGACAGGTGGGGGAGACCCAGTACTTC. This encodes CASSLEGQVGETQYF.